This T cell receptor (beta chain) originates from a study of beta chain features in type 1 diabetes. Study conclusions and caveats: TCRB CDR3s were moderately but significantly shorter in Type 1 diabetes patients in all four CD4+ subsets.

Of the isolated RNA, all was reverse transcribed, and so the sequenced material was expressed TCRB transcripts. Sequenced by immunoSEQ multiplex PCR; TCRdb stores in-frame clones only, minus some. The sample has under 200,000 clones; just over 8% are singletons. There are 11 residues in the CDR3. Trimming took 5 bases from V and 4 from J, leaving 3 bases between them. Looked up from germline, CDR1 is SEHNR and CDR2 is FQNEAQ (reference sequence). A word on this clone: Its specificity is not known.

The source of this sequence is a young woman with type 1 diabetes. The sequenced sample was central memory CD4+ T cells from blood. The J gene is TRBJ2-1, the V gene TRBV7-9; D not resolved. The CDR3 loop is CASSPYNEQFF. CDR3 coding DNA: TGTGCCAGCAGCCCGTACAATGAGCAGTTCTTC. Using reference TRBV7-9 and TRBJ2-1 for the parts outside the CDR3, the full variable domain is DTGVSQNPRHKITKRGQNVTFRCDPISEHNRLYWYRQTLGQGPEFLTYFQNEAQLEKSRLLSDRFSAERPKGSFSTLEIQRTEQGDSAMYLCASSPYNEQFFGPGTRLTVL.